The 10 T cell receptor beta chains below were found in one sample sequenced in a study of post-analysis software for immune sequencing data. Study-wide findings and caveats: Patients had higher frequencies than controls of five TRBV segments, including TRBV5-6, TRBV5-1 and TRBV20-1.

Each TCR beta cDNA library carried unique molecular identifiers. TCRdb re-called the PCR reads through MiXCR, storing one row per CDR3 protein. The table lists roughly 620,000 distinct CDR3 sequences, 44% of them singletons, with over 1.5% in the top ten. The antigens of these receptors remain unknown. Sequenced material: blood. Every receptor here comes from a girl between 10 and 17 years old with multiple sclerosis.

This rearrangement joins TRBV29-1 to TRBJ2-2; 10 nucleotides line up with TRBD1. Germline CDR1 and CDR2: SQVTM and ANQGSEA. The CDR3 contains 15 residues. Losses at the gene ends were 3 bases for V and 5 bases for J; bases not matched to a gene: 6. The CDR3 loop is CSVDFGTGATGELFF. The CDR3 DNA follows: TGCAGCGTTGATTTCGGGACAGGGGCGACCGGGGAGCTGTTTTTT.

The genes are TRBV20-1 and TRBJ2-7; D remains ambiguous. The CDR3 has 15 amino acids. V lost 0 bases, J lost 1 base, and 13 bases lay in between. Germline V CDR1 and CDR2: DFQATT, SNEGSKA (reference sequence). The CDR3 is CSARDSKGQSYEQYF. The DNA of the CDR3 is TGCAGTGCTAGAGATTCTAAGGGTCAGTCCTACGAGCAGTACTTC.

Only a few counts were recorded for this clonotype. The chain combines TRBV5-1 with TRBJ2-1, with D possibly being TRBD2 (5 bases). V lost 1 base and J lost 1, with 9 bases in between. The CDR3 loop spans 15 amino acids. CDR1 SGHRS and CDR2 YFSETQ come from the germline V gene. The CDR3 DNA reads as TGCGCCAGCAGCTTGTCTAGCAGGTCCTACAATGAGCAGTTCTTC. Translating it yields CASSLSSRSYNEQFF.

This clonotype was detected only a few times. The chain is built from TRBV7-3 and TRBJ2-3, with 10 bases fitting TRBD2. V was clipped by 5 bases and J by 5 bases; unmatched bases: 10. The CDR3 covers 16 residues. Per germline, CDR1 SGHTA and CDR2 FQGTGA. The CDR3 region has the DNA TGTGCCAGCAGCCGCCAGCCTAGCGGGGGAGTAGATACGCAGTATTTT. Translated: CASSRQPSGGVDTQYF.

CDR3 bases: TGCAGTGCTAGAAATTTCCCGGACAGGGAGGGAGGCTACACCTTC. This gives the protein CSARNFPDREGGYTF. This chain links TRBV20-1 with TRBJ1-2; 8 bases fit TRBD1. Looked up from germline, CDR1 is DFQATT and CDR2 is SNEGSKA (reference sequence). The CDR3 runs 15 residues. Trimming at V came to 2 bases and at J to 8 bases, leaving 13 bases not matched to a gene.

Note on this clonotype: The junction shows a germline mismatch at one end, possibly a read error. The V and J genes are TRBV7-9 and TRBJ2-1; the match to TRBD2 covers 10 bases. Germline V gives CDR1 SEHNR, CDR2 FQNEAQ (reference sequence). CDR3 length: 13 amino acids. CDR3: CVSRDSSGSGKFF. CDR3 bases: TGTGTCAGCAGGGATTCTAGCGGGAGCGGGAAGTTCTTC. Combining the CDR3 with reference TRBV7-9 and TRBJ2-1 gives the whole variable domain DTGVSQNPRHKITKRGQNVTFRCDPISEHNRLYWYRQTLGQGPEFLTYFQNEAQLEKSRLLSDRFSAERPKGSFSTLEIQRTEQGDSAMYLCVSRDSSGSGKFFGPGTRLTVL.

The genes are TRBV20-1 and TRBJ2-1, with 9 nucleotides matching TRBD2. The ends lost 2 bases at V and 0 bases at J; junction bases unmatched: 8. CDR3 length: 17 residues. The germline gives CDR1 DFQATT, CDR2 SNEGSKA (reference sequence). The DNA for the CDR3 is TGCAGTGCTAGACTAGGCGGGGGGGCCGGCTCCTACAATGAGCAGTTCTTC. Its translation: CSARLGGGAGSYNEQFF.

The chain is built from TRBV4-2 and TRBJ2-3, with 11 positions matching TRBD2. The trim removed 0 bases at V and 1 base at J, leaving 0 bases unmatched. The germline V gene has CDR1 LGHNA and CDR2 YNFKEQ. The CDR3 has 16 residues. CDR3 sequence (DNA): TGTGCCAGCAGCCAAGAACTAGCGGGAGGCACAGATACGCAGTATTTT. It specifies CASSQELAGGTDTQYF.

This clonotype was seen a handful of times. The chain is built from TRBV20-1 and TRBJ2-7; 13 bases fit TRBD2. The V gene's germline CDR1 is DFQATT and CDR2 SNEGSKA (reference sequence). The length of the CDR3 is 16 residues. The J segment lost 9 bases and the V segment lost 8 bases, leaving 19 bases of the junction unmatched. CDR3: CSHYSRRTSGGSVQYF. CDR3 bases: TGCAGTCACTATTCCCGGAGGACTAGCGGGGGATCGGTGCAGTACTTC.

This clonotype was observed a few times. The CDR3 region has the DNA TGTGCCAGCAGCTTAGAGGGCGGGGGTGCCCAAGAGACCCAGTACTTC. It specifies CASSLEGGGAQETQYF. The chain carries TRBV7-2 and TRBJ2-5; 7 positions agree with TRBD2. Per germline, CDR1 SGHTA and CDR2 FQGNSA. This CDR3 has 16 residues. The J segment lost 1 base and the V segment lost 1 base, leaving 6 bases of the junction unmatched.